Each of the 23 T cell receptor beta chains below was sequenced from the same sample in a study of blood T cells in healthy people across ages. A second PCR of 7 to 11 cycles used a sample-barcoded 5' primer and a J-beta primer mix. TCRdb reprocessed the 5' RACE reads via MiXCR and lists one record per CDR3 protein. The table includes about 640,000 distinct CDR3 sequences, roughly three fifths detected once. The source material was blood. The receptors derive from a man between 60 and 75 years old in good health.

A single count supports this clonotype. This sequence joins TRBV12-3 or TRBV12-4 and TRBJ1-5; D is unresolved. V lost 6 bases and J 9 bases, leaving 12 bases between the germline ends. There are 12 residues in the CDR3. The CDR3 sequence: CASSLPPGPQHF. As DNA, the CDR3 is TGTGCCAGCAGCCTACCCCCTGGGCCCCAGCATTTT.

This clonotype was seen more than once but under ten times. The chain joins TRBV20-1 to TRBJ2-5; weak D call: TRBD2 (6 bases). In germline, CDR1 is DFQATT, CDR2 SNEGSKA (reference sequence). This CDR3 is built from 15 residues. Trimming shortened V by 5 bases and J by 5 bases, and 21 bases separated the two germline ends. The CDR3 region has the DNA TGCAGTGCTCCTCTTCCGGACTTGGGGAGGGAGACCCAGTACTTC. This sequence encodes CSAPLPDLGRETQYF.

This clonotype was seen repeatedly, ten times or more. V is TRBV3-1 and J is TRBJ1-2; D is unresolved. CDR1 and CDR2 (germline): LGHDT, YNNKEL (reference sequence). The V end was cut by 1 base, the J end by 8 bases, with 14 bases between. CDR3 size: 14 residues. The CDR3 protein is CASSQVAGLEGYTF. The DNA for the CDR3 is TGTGCCAGCAGCCAAGTAGCAGGCCTGGAGGGCTACACCTTC.

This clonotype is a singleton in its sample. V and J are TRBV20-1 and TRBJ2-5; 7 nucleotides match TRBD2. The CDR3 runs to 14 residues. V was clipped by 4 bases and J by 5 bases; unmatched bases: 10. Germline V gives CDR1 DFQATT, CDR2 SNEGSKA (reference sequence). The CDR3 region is CSAIHSGGSETQYF. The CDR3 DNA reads TGCAGTGCTATCCACTCGGGGGGATCGGAGACCCAGTACTTC.

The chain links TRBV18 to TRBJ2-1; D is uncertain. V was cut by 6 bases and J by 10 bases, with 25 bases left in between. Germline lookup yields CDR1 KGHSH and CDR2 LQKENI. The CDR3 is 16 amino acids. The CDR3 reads CASSPHPATAGGEQFF. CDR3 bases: TGTGCCAGCTCGCCCCATCCGGCGACTGCCGGTGGGGAGCAGTTCTTC.

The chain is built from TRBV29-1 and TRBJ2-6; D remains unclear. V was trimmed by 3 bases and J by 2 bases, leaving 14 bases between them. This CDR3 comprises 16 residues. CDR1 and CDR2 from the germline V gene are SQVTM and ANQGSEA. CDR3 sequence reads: CSVDAGMGTGANVLTF. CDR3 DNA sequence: TGCAGCGTTGACGCAGGAATGGGGACTGGGGCCAACGTCCTGACTTTC.

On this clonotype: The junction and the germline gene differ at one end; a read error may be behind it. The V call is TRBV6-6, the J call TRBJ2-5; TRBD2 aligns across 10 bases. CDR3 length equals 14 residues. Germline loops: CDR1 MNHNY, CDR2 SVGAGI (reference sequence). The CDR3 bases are TGTGCCAGCAGTTACGGACTAGCGGTAGAGACCCTGTACTTC. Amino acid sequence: CASSYGLAVETLYF.

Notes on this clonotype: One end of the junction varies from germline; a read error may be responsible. The CDR3 protein is CASRPQDSNAPLHF. CDR3 nucleotides: TGTGCCAGCAGGCCTCAGGACAGTAATGCACCCCTCCACTTT. This rearrangement joins TRBV7-2 to TRBJ1-6; perhaps TRBD1 as D (6 bases). Germline V lookup: CDR1 SGHTA, CDR2 FQGNSA. This CDR3 contains 14 residues.

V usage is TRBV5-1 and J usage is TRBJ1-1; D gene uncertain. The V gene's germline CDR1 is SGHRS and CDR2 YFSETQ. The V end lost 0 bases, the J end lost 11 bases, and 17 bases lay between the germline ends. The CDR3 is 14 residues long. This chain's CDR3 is CASSLGPEAWEAFF. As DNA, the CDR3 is TGCGCCAGCAGCTTGGGCCCCGAAGCCTGGGAGGCTTTCTTT.

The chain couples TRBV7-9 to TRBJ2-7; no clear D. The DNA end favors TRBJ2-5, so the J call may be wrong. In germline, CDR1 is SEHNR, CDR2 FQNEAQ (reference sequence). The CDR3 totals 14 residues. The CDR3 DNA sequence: TGTGCCAGCAGCTTCCCCACAACGCAAGAGACCCAGTACTTC. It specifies CASSFPTTQETQYF.

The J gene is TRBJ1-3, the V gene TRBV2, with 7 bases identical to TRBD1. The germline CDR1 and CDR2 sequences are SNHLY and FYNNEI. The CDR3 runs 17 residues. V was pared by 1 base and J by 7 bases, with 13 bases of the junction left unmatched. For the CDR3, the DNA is TGTGCCAGCAGTGAAGGGTCAGGGGGGAACTATGTGAACACCATATATTTT. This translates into CASSEGSGGNYVNTIYF. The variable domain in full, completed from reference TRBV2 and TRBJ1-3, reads EPEVTQTPSHQVTQMGQEVILRCVPISNHLYFYWYRQILGQKVEFLVSFYNNEISEKSEIFDDQFSVERPDGSNFTLKIRSTKLEDSAMYFCASSEGSGGNYVNTIYFGEGSWLTVV.

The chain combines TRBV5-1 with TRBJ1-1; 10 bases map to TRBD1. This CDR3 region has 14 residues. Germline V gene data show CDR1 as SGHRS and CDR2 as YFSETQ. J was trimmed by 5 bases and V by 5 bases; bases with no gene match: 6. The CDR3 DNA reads TGCGCCAGCAGGGCTGGACAGGGGGATACTGAAGCTTTCTTT. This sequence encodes CASRAGQGDTEAFF.

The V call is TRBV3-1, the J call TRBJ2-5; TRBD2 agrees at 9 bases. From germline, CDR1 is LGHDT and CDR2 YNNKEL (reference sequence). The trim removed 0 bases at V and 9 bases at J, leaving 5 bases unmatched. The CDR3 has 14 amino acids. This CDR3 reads CASSQDATSGPQYF. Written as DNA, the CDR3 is TGTGCCAGCAGCCAAGACGCGACTAGCGGTCCCCAGTACTTC.

The CDR3 coding sequence is TGTGCCAGCAGCCCTGGGACTAGTCCCCCGTATTTT. Residues: CASSPGTSPPYF. This chain uses TRBV12-3 or TRBV12-4 with TRBJ2-3; TRBD2 aligns across 8 bases. This CDR3 spans 12 amino acids. After removal of 6 bases from V and 14 bases from J, the junction contained 10 bases not matched to a gene.

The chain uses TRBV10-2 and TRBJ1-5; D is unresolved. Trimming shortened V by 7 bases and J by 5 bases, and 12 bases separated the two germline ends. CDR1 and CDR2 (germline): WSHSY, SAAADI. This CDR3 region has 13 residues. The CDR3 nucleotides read TGCGCCAGCACCCAGGAAGGTTATCAGCCCCAGCATTTT. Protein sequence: CASTQEGYQPQHF.

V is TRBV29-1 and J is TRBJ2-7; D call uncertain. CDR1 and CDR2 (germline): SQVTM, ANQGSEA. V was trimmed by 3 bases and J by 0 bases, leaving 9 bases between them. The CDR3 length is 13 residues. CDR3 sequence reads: CSVEVTASYEQYF. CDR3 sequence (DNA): TGCAGCGTTGAGGTCACCGCCTCCTACGAGCAGTACTTC.

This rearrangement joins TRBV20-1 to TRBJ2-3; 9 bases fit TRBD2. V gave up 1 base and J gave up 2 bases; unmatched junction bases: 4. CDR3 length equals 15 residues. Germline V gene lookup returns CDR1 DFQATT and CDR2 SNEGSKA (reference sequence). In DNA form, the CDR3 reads TGCAGTGCTAGAGCAGGCGGGGGGGACACAGATACGCAGTATTTT. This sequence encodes CSARAGGGDTDTQYF.

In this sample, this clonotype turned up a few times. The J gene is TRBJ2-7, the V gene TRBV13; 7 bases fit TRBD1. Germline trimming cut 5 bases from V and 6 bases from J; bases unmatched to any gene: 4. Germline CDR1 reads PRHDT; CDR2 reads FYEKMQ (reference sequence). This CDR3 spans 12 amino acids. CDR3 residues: CASSPNRGEQYF. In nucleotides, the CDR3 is TGTGCCAGCAGCCCAAACAGGGGCGAGCAGTACTTC.

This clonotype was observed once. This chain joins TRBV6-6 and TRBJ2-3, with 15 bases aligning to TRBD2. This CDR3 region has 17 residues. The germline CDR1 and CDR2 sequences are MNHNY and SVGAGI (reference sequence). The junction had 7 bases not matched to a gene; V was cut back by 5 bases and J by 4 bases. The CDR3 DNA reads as TGTGCCAGCAGTCCCACGGGACTAGCGGGGGGCCCAGATACGCAGTATTTT. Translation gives CASSPTGLAGGPDTQYF.

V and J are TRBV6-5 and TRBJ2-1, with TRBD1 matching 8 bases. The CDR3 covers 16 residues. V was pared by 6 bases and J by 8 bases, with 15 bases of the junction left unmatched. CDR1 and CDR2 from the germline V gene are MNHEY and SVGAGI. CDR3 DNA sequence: TGTGCCAGCAGACCCGACAGGGGAGGAGGCAATTATGAGCAGTTCTTC. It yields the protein CASRPDRGGGNYEQFF.

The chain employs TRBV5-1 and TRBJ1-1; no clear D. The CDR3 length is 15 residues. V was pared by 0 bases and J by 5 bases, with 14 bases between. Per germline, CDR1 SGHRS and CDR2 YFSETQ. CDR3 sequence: CASSLVPGLETEAFF. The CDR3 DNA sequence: TGCGCCAGCAGCTTGGTTCCGGGTTTAGAGACTGAAGCTTTCTTT.

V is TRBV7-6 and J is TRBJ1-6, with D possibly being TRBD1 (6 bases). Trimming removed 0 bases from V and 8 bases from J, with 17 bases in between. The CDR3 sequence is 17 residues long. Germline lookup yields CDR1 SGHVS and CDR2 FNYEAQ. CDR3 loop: CASSLAQYPGHHSPLHF. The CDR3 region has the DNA TGTGCCAGCAGCTTAGCCCAATATCCGGGACACCATTCACCCCTCCACTTT.

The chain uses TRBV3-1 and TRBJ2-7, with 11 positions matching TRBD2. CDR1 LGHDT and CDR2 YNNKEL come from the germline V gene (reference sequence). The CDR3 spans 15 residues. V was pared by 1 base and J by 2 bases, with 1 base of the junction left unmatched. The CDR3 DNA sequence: TGTGCCAGCAGCCAAGGGACTAGCGGGCCCTACGAGCAGTACTTC. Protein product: CASSQGTSGPYEQYF.